This T cell receptor beta chain was found in a study of cytomegalovirus exposure and HLA in healthy donors. Profiling relied on immunoSEQ multiplex PCR, and the TCRdb table lists in-frame clones only, not all of them. The sample carries around 150,000 clones, approximately 90% recorded once. Trimming stripped 1 base from V and 4 bases from J, with 10 bases between. The CDR3 is made up of 14 amino acids. Germline CDR1 and CDR2: SGHTA and FQGTGA. V gene TRBV7-3 combines with J gene TRBJ1-1; TRBD1 might be the D (5 bases). The receptor was isolated from a man younger than 35 in good health and CMV-seronegative. Input material: PBMCs. In DNA form, the CDR3 reads TGTGCCAGCAGCTTAAACTACAGGAGCACTGAAGCTTTCTTT. It translates to CASSLNYRSTEAFF.